The text below deals with one T cell receptor (beta chain). This sample stems from a study of T-cell memory formation after mild COVID-19. TCRdb recomputed calls from the 5' RACE reads with MiXCR, one row per CDR3 protein. The table has under 700,000 distinct CDR3 sequences, around 20% seen once; the top ten hold around 12%. Germline trimming cut 6 bases from V and 9 bases from J; bases unmatched to any gene: 13. Per the germline V gene, CDR1 is DFQATT and CDR2 is SNEGSKA (reference sequence). The length of the CDR3 is 14 residues. This sequence originates from an adult woman who had mild COVID-19 (a few samples of this study predate the infection). Cell type and time point are not known. V is TRBV20-1 and J is TRBJ2-1; TRBD2 matches 8 bases. What was sequenced was PBMCs or a T cell subset sorted from them (not recorded which). CDR3 sequence: CSAPPGTRVGEQFF. The CDR3 DNA reads TGCAGTGCCCCACCGGGGACTAGGGTGGGTGAGCAGTTCTTC.